The 24 T cell receptor beta chains below all came from one sample that was sequenced in a study of vaccination and CD4 T cells after COVID-19. These receptors lack a known antigen. Treatment described: approximately 10-day PBMC culture with coronavirus spike peptide pools or control peptides (ViraFEST assay). Sequencing of DNA taken from cultured CD4+ T cells relied on the Oncomine TCR Beta short-read assay. TCRdb called the PCR reads again in MiXCR, with one record for every CDR3 protein. The sample records roughly 13,000 distinct CDR3 sequences, roughly 60% being singletons. Sample: CD4+ T cells from blood, cultured in vitro. The receptor source for this set is a human donor who had recovered from COVID-19.

The rearrangement links TRBV11-3 to TRBJ2-7, with D possibly called TRBD1 or TRBD2 (5 bases each). The V gene lost 5 bases and the J gene lost 0 bases, with 8 bases spanning the gap. CDR1 is SGHNT and CDR2 is YENEEA in the germline V gene. There are 13 residues in the CDR3. CDR3 DNA sequence: TGTGCCAGCAGCCGGGACGGCTCCTACGAGCAGTACTTC. As protein: CASSRDGSYEQYF.

DNA of the CDR3: TGTGCCAGCAGTTATGGCAGGGGGCGCGGCAATCAGCCCCAGCATTTT. Amino acid sequence: CASSYGRGRGNQPQHF. The chain couples TRBV6-2 or TRBV6-3 to TRBJ1-5; 8 bases are shared with TRBD1. The CDR3 extends over 16 amino acids. In germline, CDR1 is MNHEY, CDR2 SVGEGT. Trimming cost V 3 bases and J 2 bases; bases outside gene matches: 6.

The genes are TRBV7-2 and TRBJ2-7, with a tentative D call TRBD2 (6 bases). This CDR3 contains 14 residues. V shed 0 bases and J shed 5 bases, with 11 bases lying between them. Germline V CDR1 and CDR2: SGHTA, FQGNSA. This CDR3 is CASSLAGGLDEQYF. CDR3 DNA: TGTGCCAGCAGCTTAGCCGGGGGTTTAGACGAGCAGTACTTC.

The chain is built from TRBV10-3 and TRBJ2-5, with D perhaps TRBD2 (6 bases). The germline V gene has CDR1 ENHRY and CDR2 SYGVKD. The CDR3 extends over 17 amino acids. Between the trimmed V and J ends, which lost 2 bases and 2 bases, there was a span of 18 bases. CDR3 DNA: TGTGCCATCAGTGAGACCTTCGACGGGAGCACGCAAGAGACCCAGTACTTC. It yields the protein CAISETFDGSTQETQYF.

The CDR3 loop reads CASRRSGVNQPQHF. In nucleotides, the CDR3 is TGTGCCAGCAGGCGGTCAGGGGTTAATCAGCCCCAGCATTTT. This rearrangement joins TRBV27 to TRBJ1-5, with D perhaps TRBD1 (6 bases). Trimming removed 6 bases from V and 4 bases from J, with 13 bases in between. Germline-derived CDR1 and CDR2 are MNHEY and SMNVEV (reference sequence). This CDR3 is built from 14 residues.

This chain connects TRBV12-3 or TRBV12-4 to TRBJ2-7, with unresolved D. The V end was cut by 1 base, the J end by 2 bases, with 12 bases between. CDR3 length: 15 amino acids. CDR3: CASSLGHDAPYEQYF. CDR3 coding DNA: TGTGCCAGCAGTTTAGGGCACGATGCACCCTACGAGCAGTACTTC.

The CDR3 region is CASSDGQSTDTQYF. As DNA, the CDR3 is TGTGCCAGCAGTGACGGACAGAGCACAGATACGCAGTATTTT. This rearrangement joins TRBV6-4 to TRBJ2-3; tentative D call: TRBD1 (6 bases). The CDR3 contains 14 residues. The V end was cut by 2 bases, the J end by 0 bases, with 6 bases between. In germline, CDR1 is MRHNA, CDR2 SNTAGT.

CDR3 bases: TGTGCCAGCAGTTACCTCAGGGAGTACACCTTC. Its protein product is CASSYLREYTF. The gene calls are TRBV6-5 and TRBJ1-2; D perhaps matches TRBD1 (5 bases). The CDR3 runs 11 residues. The germline V gene has CDR1 MNHEY and CDR2 SVGAGI. The ends were cut back, 2 bases at V and 11 bases at J, with 9 bases in the middle.

V is TRBV12-3 or TRBV12-4 and J is TRBJ2-6, with D maybe TRBD2 (6 bases). The V gene lost 3 bases and the J gene lost 3 bases, with 12 bases spanning the gap. The CDR3 is 16 amino acids. The chain's CDR3 is CASSLGGRGGANVLTF. The CDR3 nucleotides are TGTGCCAGCAGTTTGGGAGGTAGAGGTGGGGCCAACGTCCTGACTTTC.

The chain combines TRBV6-1 with TRBJ1-3; a weak D match, TRBD1 (6 bases). V was cut by 6 bases and J by 0 bases, with 24 bases left in between. Germline-derived CDR1 and CDR2 are MNHNS and SASEGT. This CDR3 has 19 residues. Here the CDR3 DNA reads TGTGCCAGCAGATCCAGACAGGATATCGAAACCTTCTCTGGAAACACCATATATTTT. Its translation: CASRSRQDIETFSGNTIYF.

The V call is TRBV27, the J call TRBJ2-1; D possibly corresponds to TRBD1 (6 bases). The CDR3 sequence is 15 residues long. Germline assignment: CDR1 MNHEY and CDR2 SMNVEV (reference sequence). The V end lost 2 bases, the J end lost 7 bases, and 15 bases lay between the germline ends. DNA of the CDR3: TGTGCCAGCAGTTTAGGGGGCAGGGGTCTAAATGAGCAGTTCTTC. This codes for CASSLGGRGLNEQFF.

This clonotype was seen only a few times. The chain carries TRBV7-2 and TRBJ2-2; D unclear. CDR1 is SGHTA, CDR2 FQGNSA, per germline. V was trimmed by 4 bases and J by 6 bases, leaving 9 bases between them. The CDR3 consists of 13 residues. CDR3 loop: CASSSSRAGELFF. DNA for the CDR3: TGTGCCAGCAGCTCAAGTAGAGCCGGGGAGCTGTTTTTT.

This clonotype showed up just a few times. The rearrangement links TRBV7-8 to TRBJ1-2; D remains ambiguous. The CDR3 loop spans 13 amino acids. The V gene lost 4 bases and the J gene lost 4 bases, with 10 bases spanning the gap. Germline CDR1 and CDR2: SGHVS and FQNEAQ. The CDR3 nucleotides read TGTGCCAGCAGCTCCTTGGCAGGCTATGGCTACACCTTC. It specifies CASSSLAGYGYTF.

The V and J genes are TRBV11-3 and TRBJ2-1, with D possibly being TRBD1 (7 bases). Trimming took 5 bases from V and 9 from J, leaving 17 bases between them. The CDR3 spans 14 residues. Germline V gene sequence: CDR1 SGHNT, CDR2 YENEEA. CDR3 residues: CASSQYRGGTEQFF. CDR3 in DNA: TGTGCCAGCAGCCAATACAGGGGAGGTACTGAGCAGTTCTTC.

In its sample, this clonotype was seen a few times. The chain uses TRBV15 and TRBJ1-5; 7 bases agree with TRBD1. CDR3 length equals 15 residues. CDR1 LNHNV and CDR2 YYDKDF come from the germline V gene (reference sequence). The ends lost 1 base at V and 3 bases at J; junction bases unmatched: 3. The CDR3 loop is CATSRGTGINQPQHF. The CDR3 DNA is TGTGCCACCAGCAGAGGGACAGGAATCAATCAGCCCCAGCATTTT.

This sequence joins TRBV7-9 and TRBJ1-1; D is undetermined. V dropped 4 bases and J dropped 2 bases, with 11 bases sitting between them. CDR3 length: 14 amino acids. Germline V lookup: CDR1 SEHNR, CDR2 FQNEAQ (reference sequence). CDR3 residues: CASSSLAGNTEAFF. Written as DNA, the CDR3 is TGTGCCAGCAGCTCACTCGCAGGAAACACTGAAGCTTTCTTT.

This chain connects TRBV19 to TRBJ1-4; no firm D call. V lost 7 bases to trimming and J lost 0 bases, with 12 bases between them. CDR1 is LNHDA and CDR2 is SQIVND in the germline V gene (reference sequence). CDR3 length: 15 residues. The DNA for the CDR3 is TGTGCCAGTACGGTTAGGAGTGCAACTAATGAAAAACTGTTTTTT. Translating gives CASTVRSATNEKLFF. Using reference TRBV19 and TRBJ1-4 for the parts outside the CDR3, the full variable domain is DGGITQSPKYLFRKEGQNVTLSCEQNLNHDAMYWYRQDPGQGLRLIYYSQIVNDFQKGDIAEGYSVSREKKESFPLTVTSAQKNPTAFYLCASTVRSATNEKLFFGSGTQLSVL.

CDR3 in amino acids: CSARPPSGSRYEQYF. Here the CDR3 DNA reads TGCAGTGCTAGACCGCCTAGCGGGAGTAGGTACGAGCAGTACTTC. This chain uses TRBV20-1 with TRBJ2-7, with 10 positions matching TRBD2. Germline CDR1 and CDR2: DFQATT and SNEGSKA (reference sequence). The CDR3 loop spans 15 amino acids. V dropped 2 bases and J dropped 4; count of bases not matched to a gene: 8.

The CDR3 region has the DNA TGTGCCAGCAGCTTTCGCAACCCGGGGCCGTCAAGGGGCAACACTGAAGCTTTCTTT. Translated: CASSFRNPGPSRGNTEAFF. This sequence joins TRBV11-2 and TRBJ1-1; D possibly corresponds to TRBD1 (5 bases). Trimming removed 3 bases at V and 2 bases at J, with 25 bases between. This CDR3 spans 19 amino acids. CDR1 SGHAT and CDR2 FQNNGV come from the germline V gene.

This chain uses TRBV7-2 with TRBJ1-1; possibly TRBD1 for D (5 bases). The germline CDR1 and CDR2 sequences are SGHTA and FQGNSA. The CDR3 runs to 15 residues. With 5 bases removed from V and 1 base from J, the gap between germline ends came to 14 bases. The CDR3 DNA reads TGTGCCAGCAGCCCCTACCGACAGCAGAACACTGAAGCTTTCTTT. It specifies CASSPYRQQNTEAFF.

V usage is TRBV29-1 and J usage is TRBJ1-2, with a possible D match to TRBD1 (6 bases). CDR3 length: 14 amino acids. V was clipped by 8 bases and J by 7 bases, with 23 bases between them. Germline CDR1 SQVTM, CDR2 ANQGSEA. The CDR3 sequence: CSLTSQWGGGGYTF. CDR3 in DNA: TGCAGCCTAACAAGCCAGTGGGGGGGCGGTGGCTACACCTTC. Full variable domain (missing parts from reference TRBV29-1 and TRBJ1-2): SAVISQKPSRDICQRGTSLTIQCQVDSQVTMMFWYRQQPGQSLTLIATANQGSEATYESGFVIDKFPISRPNLTFSTLTVSNMSPEDSSIYLCSLTSQWGGGGYTFGSGTRLTVV.

CDR3 protein: CASSQDWGGEAFF. CDR3 coding DNA: TGTGCCAGCAGCCAAGATTGGGGAGGTGAAGCTTTCTTT. V usage is TRBV4-2 and J usage is TRBJ1-1; no clear D gene. The CDR3 spans 13 residues. With 0 bases removed from V and 7 bases from J, the gap between germline ends came to 9 bases. Germline V gives CDR1 LGHNA, CDR2 YNFKEQ.

This clonotype was seen only a few times. The V call is TRBV6-2 or TRBV6-3, the J call TRBJ2-3; D unresolved. CDR3 length: 14 residues. CDR1 is MNHEY and CDR2 is SVGEGT in the germline V gene. Deletions cut 4 bases from V and 0 bases from J, with 8 bases between. This CDR3 reads CASSSRASTDTQYF. CDR3 in DNA: TGTGCCAGCAGTTCCCGGGCCAGCACAGATACGCAGTATTTT.

The chain joins TRBV7-3 to TRBJ2-3; D is possibly TRBD1 (6 bases). CDR1 and CDR2 (germline): SGHTA, FQGTGA. This CDR3 contains 15 residues. Trimming removed 1 base at V and 3 bases at J, with 11 bases between. The CDR3 coding sequence is TGTGCCAGCAGCTTAATGGCAGGGGTTACAGATACGCAGTATTTT. It yields the protein CASSLMAGVTDTQYF.